This T cell receptor (beta chain) was recovered during a study of preoperative IRX-2 immunotherapy in early breast cancer. The CDR3 extends over 16 amino acids. Trimming took off 5 bases at V and 5 bases at J, with 21 bases between the two ends. The V gene's germline CDR1 is SQVTM and CDR2 ANQGSEA. Libraries were prepared by immunoSEQ multiplex PCR; TCRdb keeps only in-frame clonotypes and omits some of them. The sample consists of about 33,000 clones, around nine tenths of them appearing once. As for treatment: preoperative locoregional IRX-2 cytokine immunotherapy. This phase Ib study tested locoregional IRX-2 cytokine immunotherapy given before surgery.

The sequencing here drew on tumor tissue, taken after IRX-2 immunotherapy. The source of this sequence is a human donor with breast cancer. This rearrangement joins TRBV29-1 to TRBJ2-2; the D gene could be TRBD1 or TRBD2 (5 bases each). The CDR3 here is CSVRGLGPSRTGELFF. The CDR3 DNA reads TGCAGCGTTCGCGGACTGGGACCATCTAGGACCGGGGAGCTGTTTTTT.